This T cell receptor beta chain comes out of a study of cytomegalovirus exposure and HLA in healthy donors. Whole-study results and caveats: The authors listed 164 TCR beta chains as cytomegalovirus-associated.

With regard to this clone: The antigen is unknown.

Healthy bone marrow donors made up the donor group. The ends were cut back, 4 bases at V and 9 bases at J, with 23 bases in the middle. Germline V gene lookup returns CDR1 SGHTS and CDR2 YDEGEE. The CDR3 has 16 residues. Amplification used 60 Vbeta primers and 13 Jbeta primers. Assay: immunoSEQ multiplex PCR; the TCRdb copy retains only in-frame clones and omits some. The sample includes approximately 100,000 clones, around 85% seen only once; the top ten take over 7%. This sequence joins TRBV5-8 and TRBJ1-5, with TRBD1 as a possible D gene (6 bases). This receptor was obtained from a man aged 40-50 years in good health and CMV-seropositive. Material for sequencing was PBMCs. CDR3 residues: CASSPVGTLARRPQHF. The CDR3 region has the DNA TGTGCCAGCAGCCCAGTCGGGACATTAGCCCGAAGGCCCCAGCATTTT.